This T cell receptor beta chain originates from a study of technical replicates of blood from four donors. CDR1 is SGHNT, CDR2 YYREEE, per germline (reference sequence). This CDR3 is built from 17 residues. V was shortened by 0 bases and J by 3 bases, with 17 bases between the two germline ends. Sequencing was performed with immunoSEQ multiplex PCR; in TCRdb, only in-frame clones are kept and a portion is missing. Among tens of thousands of clones listed, 85% to 95% were seen once. This clone was recorded once. The specimen sequenced was PBMCs. The V and J genes are TRBV5-4 and TRBJ2-3; TRBD2 might be the D (6 bases). This clonotype was obtained from a human donor in good health. Some clones in this sample may be carry-over from other donors' samples. The CDR3 protein is CASSLVGAGLGTDTQYF. The DNA of the CDR3 is TGTGCCAGCAGCTTGGTTGGGGCGGGGCTTGGAACAGATACGCAGTATTTT. Filled out from reference TRBV5-4 and TRBJ2-3, the complete variable domain reads ETGVTQSPTHLIKTRGQQVTLRCSSQSGHNTVSWYQQALGQGPQFIFQYYREEENGRGNFPPRFSGLQFPNYSSELNVNALELDDSALYLCASSLVGAGLGTDTQYFGPGTRLTVL.